The clone carrying this T cell receptor (beta chain) was observed at least ten times. TCRdb passed the 5' RACE reads through MiXCR, listing each CDR3 protein once. The top ten clones hold around 7.6% of a sample with just over 150,000 distinct CDR3 sequences, around 16% of them seen once. This specimen comes from a study of CD8 T cells in ankylosing spondylitis. Germline V gene data show CDR1 as MNHEY and CDR2 as SVGAGI. The trim removed 2 bases at V and 2 bases at J, leaving 4 bases unmatched. This CDR3 spans 16 amino acids. The rearrangement uses TRBV6-5 and TRBJ2-2, with 8 bases that match TRBD1. Sequencing was done on a sample of blood, either unsorted or a sorted T cell fraction (not recorded which). The sequence was obtained from a male donor with ankylosing spondylitis or in good health (not recorded which). Here the CDR3 reads CASSYGQGANTGELFF. The CDR3 nucleotides are TGTGCCAGCAGTTACGGTCAGGGGGCAAACACCGGGGAGCTGTTTTTT.